This entry is about one T cell receptor beta chain. Its antigen is still unknown. Per-base quality was not reported, and no clone a single base away is much larger than it. The entry originates in a study of blood T cell repertoires in COVID-19 (dated by TCRdb to 2018 to 2021). Context from the whole study: Samples covering the acute and convalescent phases of COVID-19 were provided by collaborators in the United States, Italy and Spain. Deeply sampled blood TCRbeta repertoires from subjects exposed to, actively infected with, or recovered from COVID-19 were included in the dataset. Where HLA class I and class II types were available, the types were taken from metadata supplied by the sample provider, not from assay-based typing. The prospective study material was composed of cDNA or gDNA derived from T cells, B-cell-depleted T cells, or PBMCs. A de-identified subject ID, COVID-19 status, age in years and sex were almost always included in the sample metadata. The repertoires were released in a freely available public database meant as a resource for research on the immune response to SARS-CoV-2. The samples were drawn from the first 160 participants of the ongoing ImmuneRACE study and from some 1,300 subjects provided by 6 global collaborators. General findings and caveats noted by the study authors: The amount of clinical and demographic metadata varied by source and participant and was provided uncurated.

Including the terminal cysteine and phenylalanine, the CDR3 comprises 14 residues. Just CDR3 DNA is preserved here, 42 bases in frame from base 1. The immunoSEQ Assay, a bias-controlled multiplex PCR, was used to amplify TCRbeta CDR3 regions from genomic DNA. As for how the authors treated the data: The number of nucleated cells in each sample was estimated by amplification of reference gene primers within the assay. To quantify the absolute abundance of each unique TCRbeta CDR3 rearrangement, sequence reads were collapsed and filtered. For each sample, productive Simpson clonality was calculated as the square root of Simpson's diversity index over productive rearrangements. Imported from immuneACCESS, the table was reduced by TCRdb to in-frame sequences with V and J called. These copies leave out some clones; in studies compared against another copy, an unresolved V gene accounts for under half, and the cause of the remainder is not known. V and J calls and clone size are copied from that table; D and trimming were computed from the DNA. The sample table lists around 280,000 clones, more than 75% of them with a count of one. The ten largest clones take up about 1.9% of the sample.

Samples from volunteer blood donors who had recovered from COVID-19 were contributed by a second Seattle source. The collaborating institutions used their own protocols to collect whole blood in K2EDTA tubes. For TCRbeta analysis, collaborator samples were shipped as frozen whole blood, as isolated PBMCs, or as DNA extracted from either sample type. The V gene is TRBV1 and the J gene is TRBJ1-2; whether TRBD1, the table's D call, matches the DNA was not checked. TRBV1 is annotated as a pseudogene. Sequencing input: peripheral blood. The TCR comes from a woman aged 30 to 39 who had recovered from COVID-19. In nucleotide form, the sequence is TGCACCAGCAGCCAGGCCCTTTTCGAAAGTGGCTACACCTTC. Translated, it reads CTSSQALFESGYTF.